This passage covers 29 T cell receptor beta chains from one sample sequenced in a study of blood T cell repertoires in COVID-19. The assay was immunoSEQ multiplex PCR, and TCRdb's table has in-frame clones only and misses some. The sample shows about 6,200 clones, around 75% of them seen only once. Sequenced input: peripheral blood. The receptors stem from a man aged 60 to 69 with acute or convalescent COVID-19.

The chain couples TRBV10-2 to TRBJ1-4; 11 nucleotides line up with TRBD1. Germline values: CDR1 WSHSY, CDR2 SAAADI. Germline trimming cut 5 bases from V and 8 bases from J; bases unmatched to any gene: 10. This CDR3 is built from 16 residues. CDR3 nucleotides: TGCGCCAGCAGTAACGGACAGGGGGCGCTTCGCGAAAAACTGTTTTTT. Its translation is CASSNGQGALREKLFF.

The chain is built from TRBV2 and TRBJ2-3, with D possibly TRBD2 on 5 matching bases. Trimming stripped 1 base from V and 7 bases from J, with 12 bases between. This CDR3 region has 14 residues. Germline loops: CDR1 SNHLY, CDR2 FYNNEI. The CDR3 spells CASSEGLAPYTQYF. The CDR3 region has the DNA TGTGCCAGCAGTGAAGGCCTAGCCCCGTATACGCAGTATTTT.

The chain couples TRBV6-1 to TRBJ1-2; D might be TRBD1 (5 bases). The CDR3 runs to 13 residues. Deletions cut 3 bases from V and 4 bases from J, with 9 bases between. The germline CDR1 and CDR2 sequences are MNHNS and SASEGT. The CDR3 DNA is TGTGCCAGCAGTGACAGGGCTTTCTATGGCTACACCTTC. It is translated as CASSDRAFYGYTF.

The chain is built from TRBV7-2 and TRBJ2-1; the D is unclear. Trimming shortened V by 2 bases and J by 7 bases, and 9 bases separated the two germline ends. Germline-derived CDR1 and CDR2 are SGHTA and FQGNSA. CDR3 length equals 13 residues. CDR3 bases: TGTGCCAGCAGCTTAATGCGAGTGAATGAGCAGTTCTTC. Residues: CASSLMRVNEQFF.

The chain joins TRBV7-9 to TRBJ2-5; 9 bases map to TRBD1. Trimming cost V 5 bases and J 5 bases; bases outside gene matches: 9. Germline values: CDR1 SEHNR, CDR2 FQNEAQ (reference sequence). The length of the CDR3 is 15 residues. The CDR3 spells CASSRGTGKEETQYF. The CDR3, as DNA: TGTGCCAGCAGCCGGGGGACAGGGAAGGAGGAGACCCAGTACTTC.

This chain connects TRBV6-5 to TRBJ2-1; TRBD1 might be the D (5 bases). V shed 9 bases and J shed 0 bases, with 12 bases lying between them. CDR3 length: 14 residues. Germline V gene lookup returns CDR1 MNHEY and CDR2 SVGAGI. CDR3 DNA sequence: TGTGCCAGTTCGCAGGGAAGCTCCTACAATGAGCAGTTCTTC. This encodes CASSQGSSYNEQFF.

The rearrangement joins TRBV9 to TRBJ2-3; TRBD2 agrees at 13 bases. The CDR3 sequence is 15 residues long. Germline V gene data show CDR1 as SGDLS and CDR2 as YYNGEE. The V and J ends lost 6 bases and 3 bases, in that order; junction bases with no gene match: 4. As DNA, the CDR3 is TGTGCCAGCACCCCGGGACTAGCGGGGACAGATACGCAGTATTTT. Its protein product is CASTPGLAGTDTQYF.

The chain uses TRBV5-1 and TRBJ1-2, with 9 positions matching TRBD1. This CDR3 spans 13 amino acids. The J segment lost 8 bases and the V segment lost 4 bases, leaving 6 bases of the junction unmatched. The germline gives CDR1 SGHRS, CDR2 YFSETQ. This chain's CDR3 is CASSRGQGGGYTF. As DNA, the CDR3 is TGCGCCAGCAGCCGGGGACAGGGAGGGGGCTACACCTTC.

This clone was found once. The V call is TRBV4-2, the J call TRBJ1-1, with D maybe TRBD1 (5 bases). Trimming took off 1 base at V and 6 bases at J, with 18 bases between the two ends. CDR1 is LGHNA and CDR2 is YNFKEQ in the germline V gene. The CDR3 is 16 residues long. CDR3 sequence reads: CASSQGAAGIPAEAFF. The CDR3 DNA reads as TGTGCCAGCAGCCAAGGGGCCGCAGGGATTCCTGCTGAAGCTTTCTTT.

This chain links TRBV6-5 with TRBJ2-1, with TRBD2 identical over 7 bases. Germline assignment: CDR1 MNHEY and CDR2 SVGAGI. This CDR3 is built from 14 residues. Germline trimming cut 2 bases from V and 8 bases from J; bases unmatched to any gene: 6. The CDR3 DNA reads as TGTGCCAGCAGTTACCGACTAGCAACCCATGAGCAGTTCTTC. This translates into CASSYRLATHEQFF.

This rearrangement joins TRBV28 to TRBJ2-3, with a possible D match to TRBD1 (5 bases). The CDR3 length is 14 residues. V lost 6 bases, J lost 3 bases, and 13 bases lay in between. Germline V CDR1 and CDR2: MDHEN, SYDVKM. The CDR3 DNA reads TGTGCCAGCAGCTTCCTTTCAGGGACAGATACGCAGTATTTT. This codes for CASSFLSGTDTQYF.

The V call is TRBV3-1 (or the pseudogene TRBV3-2), the J call TRBJ2-5; D unresolved. Trimming stripped 1 base from V and 8 bases from J, with 14 bases between. The CDR3 consists of 14 residues. In germline, CDR1 is LGHDT, CDR2 YNNKEL (reference sequence). The CDR3 coding sequence is TGTGCCAGCAGCCAAGTTCCAATTAAGCGCACCCAGTACTTC. This gives the protein CASSQVPIKRTQYF.

The genes are TRBV7-2 and TRBJ2-5; 11 bases fit TRBD2. The V gene's germline CDR1 is SGHTA and CDR2 FQGNSA. The V and J ends lost 5 bases and 5 bases, in that order; junction bases with no gene match: 7. The CDR3 totals 15 residues. The CDR3 nucleotides are TGTGCCAGCAGCCCGACTAGCGGGATAGGGGAGACCCAGTACTTC. This encodes CASSPTSGIGETQYF. Filled out from reference TRBV7-2 and TRBJ2-5, the complete variable domain reads GAGVSQSPSNKVTEKGKDVELRCDPISGHTALYWYRQSLGQGLEFLIYFQGNSAPDKSGLPSDRFSAERTGGSVSTLTIQRTQQEDSAVYLCASSPTSGIGETQYFGPGTRLLVL.

The chain joins TRBV5-4 to TRBJ2-7, with TRBD1 identical over 8 bases. V trimming: 0 bases; J trimming: 7 bases; junction bases outside the gene matches: 12. Per germline, CDR1 SGHNT and CDR2 YYREEE (reference sequence). This CDR3 contains 16 residues. The CDR3 region has the DNA TGTGCCAGCAGCTTGGCCGGGGCAGGGGGCGCGGGAGAGCAGTACTTC. Translation: CASSLAGAGGAGEQYF.

This clone was counted only a few times. V gene TRBV5-1 combines with J gene TRBJ2-1, with 8 bases that match TRBD2. The V segment lost 0 bases and the J segment 7 bases; nucleotides outside the gene matches: 12. The CDR3 has 17 residues. In germline, CDR1 is SGHRS, CDR2 YFSETQ. The CDR3 region has the DNA TGCGCCAGCAGCTTGGACCCCAGCGGGAGAGGGGGTAATGAGCAGTTCTTC. This sequence encodes CASSLDPSGRGGNEQFF.

V gene TRBV20-1 combines with J gene TRBJ2-1; D possibly corresponds to TRBD2 (5 bases). V was shortened by 3 bases and J by 5 bases, with 17 bases between the two germline ends. This CDR3 is 15 amino acids long. The germline V gene has CDR1 DFQATT and CDR2 SNEGSKA (reference sequence). The CDR3 loop is CSASKDWPGHNEQFF. Here the CDR3 DNA reads TGCAGTGCTAGTAAGGACTGGCCCGGGCACAATGAGCAGTTCTTC.

The chain combines TRBV18 with TRBJ1-5; 7 bases are a match to TRBD1. The V gene's germline CDR1 is KGHSH and CDR2 LQKENI. V dropped 3 bases and J dropped 1; count of bases not matched to a gene: 3. The CDR3 has 15 amino acids. The CDR3 sequence is CASSPRGQSNQPQHF. The CDR3 coding sequence is TGTGCCAGCTCACCGAGGGGGCAAAGCAATCAGCCCCAGCATTTT.

The chain joins TRBV6-2 or TRBV6-3 to TRBJ2-7; 8 bases map to TRBD1. J gave up 4 bases and V 0 bases, and 5 bases lay outside the gene matches. CDR3 size: 15 residues. Per germline, CDR1 MNHEY and CDR2 SVGEGT. This chain's CDR3 is CASSYSQGALYEQYF. DNA of the CDR3: TGTGCCAGCAGTTACTCGCAGGGGGCTTTATACGAGCAGTACTTC.

The genes are TRBV12-3 or TRBV12-4 and TRBJ2-7; tentative D call: TRBD1 (5 bases). This CDR3 is built from 13 residues. Trimming took 1 base from V and 4 from J, leaving 8 bases between them. The CDR3 is CASSLGQTYEQYF. CDR3 DNA sequence: TGTGCCAGCAGTTTAGGACAGACTTACGAGCAGTACTTC.

The chain uses TRBV4-1 and TRBJ2-2, with 9 positions matching TRBD1. The CDR3 extends over 15 amino acids. Germline V gene lookup returns CDR1 MGHRA and CDR2 YSYEKL. Germline trimming cut 7 bases from V and 4 bases from J; bases unmatched to any gene: 7. Written as DNA, the CDR3 is TGCGCCAGCACCAAACAGGGGGCGGGCACCGGGGAGCTGTTTTTT. Translation gives CASTKQGAGTGELFF.

The chain has TRBV10-3 and TRBJ2-2, with TRBD1 matching 7 bases. The trim removed 10 bases at V and 0 bases at J, leaving 5 bases unmatched. The CDR3 loop spans 14 amino acids. CDR1 is ENHRY, CDR2 SYGVKD, per germline. CDR3 sequence (DNA): TGTGCCACGAGGGACAGTCCGAACACCGGGGAGCTGTTTTTT. Translation: CATRDSPNTGELFF.

V and J are TRBV12-5 and TRBJ2-5, with 11 bases fitting TRBD2. Germline V gives CDR1 LGHNT, CDR2 FRNRAP. The CDR3 is 14 amino acids. Unmatched junction bases numbered 1, after V lost 3 bases and J lost 4 bases. The CDR3 reads CASGFSGRAETQYF. CDR3 in DNA: TGTGCTAGTGGTTTTAGCGGGAGGGCAGAGACCCAGTACTTC.

This chain connects TRBV27 to TRBJ2-7, with D tentatively TRBD1 (5 bases). The CDR3 sequence is 14 residues long. Germline-derived CDR1 and CDR2 are MNHEY and SMNVEV (reference sequence). V was shortened by 2 bases and J by 2 bases, with 10 bases between the two germline ends. CDR3 region: CASSLMGPAYEQYF. In nucleotides, the CDR3 is TGTGCCAGCAGTTTAATGGGGCCTGCCTACGAGCAGTACTTC.

This chain connects TRBV4-3 to TRBJ1-4; D gene ambiguous. Germline lookup yields CDR1 LGHNA and CDR2 YSLEER. Trimming pared 1 base from V and 4 bases from J, leaving 13 bases between. This CDR3 spans 16 amino acids. Written as DNA, the CDR3 is TGCGCCAGCAGCCAAGTCTTCCCGATCGGTAATGAAAAACTGTTTTTT. Translation: CASSQVFPIGNEKLFF.

The chain has TRBV2 and TRBJ2-3; tentative D call: TRBD2 (6 bases). V lost 6 bases and J 0 bases, leaving 10 bases between the germline ends. The germline V gene encodes CDR1 SNHLY and CDR2 FYNNEI. The CDR3 consists of 14 residues. The CDR3 nucleotides read TGTGCCAGCAGAGTCGGGAGTAGCACAGATACGCAGTATTTT. It codes for CASRVGSSTDTQYF.

V gene TRBV3-1 (or the pseudogene TRBV3-2) combines with J gene TRBJ2-5, with TRBD2 matching over 13 bases. Germline CDR1 is LGHDT and CDR2 is YNNKEL (reference sequence). V was clipped by 7 bases and J by 5 bases; unmatched bases: 7. The CDR3 loop spans 15 amino acids. The CDR3 reads CASNGLAGAEETQYF. The CDR3 DNA sequence: TGTGCCAGCAACGGACTAGCGGGAGCAGAGGAGACCCAGTACTTC.

The chain couples TRBV7-2 to TRBJ2-5, with D hard to call. The CDR3 consists of 13 residues. The germline V and J ends were trimmed by 3 bases and 7 bases, with 12 bases remaining between them. Germline V CDR1 and CDR2: SGHTA, FQGNSA. The CDR3 region has the DNA TGTGCCAGCAGCTTGGCGATTTCGGGGACCCAGTACTTC. Encoded protein: CASSLAISGTQYF.

V gene TRBV6-6 combines with J gene TRBJ1-4, with D possibly TRBD1 on 5 matching bases. The ends were cut back, 3 bases at V and 4 bases at J, with 9 bases in the middle. This CDR3 has 14 amino acids. Germline V gene lookup returns CDR1 MNHNY and CDR2 SVGAGI (reference sequence). CDR3 in amino acids: CASSYLQGNEKLFF. CDR3 nucleotide sequence: TGTGCCAGCAGTTATCTCCAGGGTAATGAAAAACTGTTTTTT.

The chain employs TRBV19 and TRBJ2-7; 10 nucleotides agree with TRBD1. The CDR3 spans 12 residues. Germline trimming cut 9 bases from V and 3 bases from J; bases unmatched to any gene: 2. The germline V gene encodes CDR1 LNHDA and CDR2 SQIVND (reference sequence). The CDR3: CASRDRGYEQYF. DNA for the CDR3: TGTGCCAGCCGGGACAGGGGCTACGAGCAGTACTTC.